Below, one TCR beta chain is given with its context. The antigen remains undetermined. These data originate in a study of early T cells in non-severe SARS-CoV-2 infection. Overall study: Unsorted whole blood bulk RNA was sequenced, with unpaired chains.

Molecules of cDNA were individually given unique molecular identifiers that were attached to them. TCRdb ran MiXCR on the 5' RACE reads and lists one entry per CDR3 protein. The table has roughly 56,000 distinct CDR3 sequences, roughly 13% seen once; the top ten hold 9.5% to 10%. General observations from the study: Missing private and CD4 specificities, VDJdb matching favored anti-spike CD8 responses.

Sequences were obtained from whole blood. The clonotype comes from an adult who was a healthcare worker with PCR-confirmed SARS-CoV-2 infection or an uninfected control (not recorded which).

CDR3: CSAKPQGGNQPQHF. The CDR3 DNA is TGCAGTGCTAAACCACAGGGGGGCAATCAGCCCCAGCATTTT. The rearrangement links TRBV20-1 to TRBJ1-5, with 8 bases that match TRBD1. CDR3 length: 14 residues. Per the germline V gene, CDR1 is DFQATT and CDR2 is SNEGSKA (reference sequence). Trimming cost V 4 bases and J 2 bases; bases outside gene matches: 4.